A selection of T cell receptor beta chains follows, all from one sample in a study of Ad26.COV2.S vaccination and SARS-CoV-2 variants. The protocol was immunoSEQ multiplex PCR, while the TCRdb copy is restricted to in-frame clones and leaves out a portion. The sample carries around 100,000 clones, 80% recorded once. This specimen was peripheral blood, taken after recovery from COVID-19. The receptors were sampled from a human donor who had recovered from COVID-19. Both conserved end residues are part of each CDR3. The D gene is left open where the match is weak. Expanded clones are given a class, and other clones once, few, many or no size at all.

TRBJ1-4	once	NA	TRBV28	CASTDSVYEKLFF	TGTGCCAGCACAGACAGTGTGTACGAAAAACTGTTTTTT
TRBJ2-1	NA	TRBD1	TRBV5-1	CASSYRQGAIEQFF	TGCGCCAGCAGCTACCGACAGGGGGCTATTGAGCAGTTCTTC
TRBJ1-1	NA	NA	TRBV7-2	CASSFGADTEAFF	TGTGCCAGCAGCTTTGGGGCGGACACTGAAGCTTTCTTT
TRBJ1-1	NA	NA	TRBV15	CATSSGGKIAEAFF	TGTGCCACCAGTTCCGGGGGTAAGATCGCTGAAGCTTTCTTT
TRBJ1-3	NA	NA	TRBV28	CANPLSSAGNTIYF	TGTGCCAATCCTTTATCCTCTGCCGGAAACACCATATATTTT
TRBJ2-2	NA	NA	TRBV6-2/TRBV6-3	CASSRKGTGELFF	TGTGCCAGCAGTCGAAAGGGGACCGGGGAGCTGTTTTTT
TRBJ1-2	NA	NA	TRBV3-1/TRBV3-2	CASSQDDAYGYTF	TGTGCCAGCAGCCAAGACGACGCGTATGGCTACACCTTC
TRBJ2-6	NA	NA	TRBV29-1	CSVDRSSGANVLTF	TGCAGCGTTGATCGGAGCTCTGGGGCCAACGTCCTGACTTTC
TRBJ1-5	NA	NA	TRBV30	CAWSSTHQPQHF	TGTGCCTGGAGTTCCACCCATCAGCCCCAGCATTTT
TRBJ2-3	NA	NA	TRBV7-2	CASSLGLSSGTLTRDTQYF	TGTGCCAGCAGCTTAGGTCTATCGTCGGGGACCCTTACTAGAGATACGCAGTATTTT